The 14 T cell receptor beta chains below all came from one sample that was sequenced in a study of glioma-infiltrating T cells after dendritic cell vaccination. The protocol was immunoSEQ multiplex PCR, while the TCRdb copy is restricted to in-frame clones and leaves out a portion. Altogether roughly 100,000 clones are present, about 84% being singletons, with the ten largest covering under 3%. The sequencing here drew on blood, taken before dendritic cell vaccination. The source is a human donor with glioblastoma.

This rearrangement joins TRBV5-1 to TRBJ2-1; TRBD2 aligns across 12 bases. V dropped 1 base and J dropped 10; count of bases not matched to a gene: 6. The CDR3 has 15 amino acids. Germline loops: CDR1 SGHRS, CDR2 YFSETQ. CDR3 nucleotide sequence: TGCGCCAGCAGCTTGAGACTAGCGGGAGAGGGGGAGCAGTTCTTC. As protein: CASSLRLAGEGEQFF.

J is TRBJ2-7 and V is TRBV5-1, with D possibly matching TRBD2 (6 bases). CDR1 is SGHRS, CDR2 YFSETQ, per germline. CDR3 size: 13 residues. V lost 3 bases and J 5 bases, leaving 12 bases between the germline ends. The CDR3 DNA reads TGCGCCAGCAGCTCCCCGGGGGTAGACGAGCAGTACTTC. This encodes CASSSPGVDEQYF.

The chain uses TRBV18 and TRBJ1-1, with D tentatively TRBD1 (6 bases). Germline V gene lookup returns CDR1 KGHSH and CDR2 LQKENI. There are 17 residues in the CDR3. Trimming removed 1 base from V and 3 bases from J, with 18 bases in between. The CDR3 region is CASSPRDAGGLDTEAFF. CDR3 sequence (DNA): TGTGCCAGCTCACCACGGGATGCGGGGGGGCTAGACACTGAAGCTTTCTTT.

The rearrangement joins TRBV7-2 to TRBJ2-7; 9 bases map to TRBD1. Trimming at V came to 5 bases and at J to 3 bases, leaving 5 bases not matched to a gene. The germline V gene encodes CDR1 SGHTA and CDR2 FQGNSA. This CDR3 region has 14 residues. This CDR3 reads CASSPGTGSYEQYF. In DNA form, the CDR3 reads TGTGCCAGCAGCCCCGGGACAGGGAGCTACGAGCAGTACTTC.

The chain recombines TRBV6-4 with TRBJ2-2; 8 bases match TRBD2. Germline V gene sequence: CDR1 MRHNA, CDR2 SNTAGT. Losses at the gene ends were 5 bases for V and 2 bases for J; bases not matched to a gene: 4. The length of the CDR3 is 15 residues. The CDR3, as DNA: TGTGCCAGCAGTTCGGCGGGGGGTAACACCGGGGAGCTGTTTTTT. It translates to CASSSAGGNTGELFF.

The rearrangement joins TRBV30 to TRBJ1-2, with a weak D call TRBD1 (6 bases). V was clipped by 1 base and J by 6 bases, with 15 bases between them. The CDR3 loop spans 14 amino acids. Germline CDR1 GTSNPN, CDR2 SVGIG (reference sequence). CDR3 amino acids: CAWSDGGAGDGYTF. The CDR3, as DNA: TGTGCCTGGAGTGACGGGGGGGCGGGGGATGGCTACACCTTC.

The chain recombines TRBV5-1 with TRBJ2-3, with 10 bases lining up with TRBD1. This CDR3 has 15 amino acids. Germline CDR1 reads SGHRS; CDR2 reads YFSETQ. After removal of 4 bases from V and 3 bases from J, the junction contained 5 bases not matched to a gene. CDR3 in DNA: TGCGCCAGCAGCCCCGGGACAGGGGTAACAGATACGCAGTATTTT. It specifies CASSPGTGVTDTQYF.

The chain employs TRBV7-9 and TRBJ2-2; 8 nucleotides agree with TRBD2. Per the germline V gene, CDR1 is SEHNR and CDR2 is FQNEAQ (reference sequence). After removal of 10 bases from V and 5 bases from J, the junction contained 12 bases not matched to a gene. This CDR3 has 15 amino acids. The CDR3 region is CANIRGGLGTGELFF. The CDR3 nucleotides read TGTGCCAATATCCGGGGGGGCCTTGGAACCGGGGAGCTGTTTTTT.

The CDR3 nucleotides read TGCAGCGTTGGGGGACAGGTTACTGAAGCTTTCTTT. Protein sequence: CSVGGQVTEAFF. The V gene is TRBV29-1, the J gene TRBJ1-1; 8 bases fit TRBD1. Per the germline V gene, CDR1 is SQVTM and CDR2 is ANQGSEA. Trimming removed 4 bases from V and 5 bases from J; junction bases left unmatched: 3. CDR3 size: 12 residues.

The chain employs TRBV5-1 and TRBJ1-2; 8 bases are a match to TRBD1. The CDR3 is made up of 14 amino acids. V dropped 0 bases and J dropped 6; count of bases not matched to a gene: 4. Germline V gene sequence: CDR1 SGHRS, CDR2 YFSETQ. This CDR3 is CASSLGGTGDGYTF. CDR3 DNA: TGCGCCAGCAGCTTGGGGGGGACAGGAGATGGCTACACCTTC.

The chain couples TRBV18 to TRBJ2-1; D might be TRBD1 (5 bases). Germline CDR1 reads KGHSH; CDR2 reads LQKENI. Trimming left V 3 bases short and J 6 bases short, with 9 bases between. CDR3 length: 13 amino acids. CDR3 amino acids: CASSPIQGNEQFF. The CDR3 nucleotides are TGTGCCAGCTCACCGATTCAGGGCAATGAGCAGTTCTTC.

This clone was found once. The chain uses TRBV6-5 and TRBJ1-5; D gene uncertain. The CDR3 is made up of 15 amino acids. V dropped 0 bases and J dropped 3 bases, with 9 bases sitting between them. Germline loops: CDR1 MNHEY, CDR2 SVGAGI. The CDR3 reads CASSYSGVANQPQHF. DNA of the CDR3: TGTGCCAGCAGTTACTCGGGCGTTGCCAATCAGCCCCAGCATTTT.

This chain links TRBV9 with TRBJ1-3; no definite D call. This CDR3 is 14 amino acids long. In germline, CDR1 is SGDLS, CDR2 YYNGEE. The V gene lost 4 bases and the J gene lost 0 bases, with 8 bases spanning the gap. Here the CDR3 DNA reads TGTGCCAGCAGCCCTACTCCCTCTGGAAACACCATATATTTT. It yields the protein CASSPTPSGNTIYF.

V is TRBV4-1 and J is TRBJ1-5, with D hard to call. The CDR3 loop spans 16 amino acids. V dropped 2 bases and J dropped 2 bases, with 13 bases sitting between them. CDR1 and CDR2 (germline): MGHRA, YSYEKL. CDR3 protein: CASSQSLRTGNQPQHF. Here the CDR3 DNA reads TGCGCCAGCAGCCAAAGTCTAAGAACAGGCAATCAGCCCCAGCATTTT.